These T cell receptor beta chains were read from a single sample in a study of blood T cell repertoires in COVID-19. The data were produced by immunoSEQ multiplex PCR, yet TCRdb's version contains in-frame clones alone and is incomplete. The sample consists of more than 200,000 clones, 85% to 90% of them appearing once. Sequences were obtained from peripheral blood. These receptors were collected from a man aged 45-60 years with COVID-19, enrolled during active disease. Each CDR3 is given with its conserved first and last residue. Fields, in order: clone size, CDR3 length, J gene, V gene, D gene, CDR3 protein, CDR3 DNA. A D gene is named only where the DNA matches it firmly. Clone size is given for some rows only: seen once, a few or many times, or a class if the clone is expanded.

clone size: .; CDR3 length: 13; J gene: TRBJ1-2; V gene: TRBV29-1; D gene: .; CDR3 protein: CSGGSPGGYGYTF; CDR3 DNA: TGCAGCGGGGGGTCCCCCGGGGGATATGGCTACACCTTC
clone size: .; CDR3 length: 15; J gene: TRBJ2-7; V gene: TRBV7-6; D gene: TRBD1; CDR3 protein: CASSLGQVSPYEQYF; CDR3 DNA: TGTGCCAGCAGCTTGGGACAGGTTTCCCCCTACGAGCAGTACTTC
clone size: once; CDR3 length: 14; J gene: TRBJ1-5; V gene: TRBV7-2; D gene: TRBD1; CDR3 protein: CASSPDRESQPQHF; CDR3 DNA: TGTGCCAGCAGCCCGGACAGGGAGAGTCAGCCCCAGCATTTT
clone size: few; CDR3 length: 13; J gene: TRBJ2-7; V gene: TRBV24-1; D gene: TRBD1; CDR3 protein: CATQAGGSYEQYF; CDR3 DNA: TGTGCCACTCAAGCAGGGGGTTCCTACGAGCAGTACTTC
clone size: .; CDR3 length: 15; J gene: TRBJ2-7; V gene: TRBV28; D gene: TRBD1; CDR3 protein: CASKGTALSSYEQYF; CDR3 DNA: TGTGCCAGCAAAGGGACAGCACTTAGCTCCTACGAGCAGTACTTC
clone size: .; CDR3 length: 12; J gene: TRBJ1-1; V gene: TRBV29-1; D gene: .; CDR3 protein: CSATPSGIKAFF; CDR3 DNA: TGCAGCGCCACCCCCTCAGGGATTAAAGCTTTCTTT
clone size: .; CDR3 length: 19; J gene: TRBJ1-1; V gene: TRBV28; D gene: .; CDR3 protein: CASSLYPRSGALKNTEAFF; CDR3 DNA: TGTGCCAGCAGTTTATACCCCCGGTCAGGCGCCCTGAAGAACACTGAAGCTTTCTTT
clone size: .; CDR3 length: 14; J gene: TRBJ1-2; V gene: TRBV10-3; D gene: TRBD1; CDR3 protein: CAISEDRGNYGYTF; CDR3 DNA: TGTGCCATCAGTGAGGACAGGGGTAACTATGGCTACACCTTC
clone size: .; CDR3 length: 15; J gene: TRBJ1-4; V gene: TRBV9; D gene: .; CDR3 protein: CASSVGGTSNEKLFF; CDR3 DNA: TGTGCCAGCAGCGTAGGTGGGACATCGAATGAAAAACTGTTTTTT
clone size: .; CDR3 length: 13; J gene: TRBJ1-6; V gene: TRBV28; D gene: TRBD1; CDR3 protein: CASGQAANSPLHF; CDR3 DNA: TGTGCCAGCGGACAGGCAGCCAATTCACCCCTCCACTTT
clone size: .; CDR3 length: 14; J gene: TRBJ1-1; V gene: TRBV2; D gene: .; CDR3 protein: CASSGEGGNTEAFF; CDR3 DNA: TGTGCCAGCAGTGGGGAAGGGGGGAACACTGAAGCTTTCTTT
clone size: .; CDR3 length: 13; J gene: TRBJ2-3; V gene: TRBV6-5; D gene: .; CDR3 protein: CASSTGVKDTQYF; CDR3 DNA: TGTGCCAGCAGTACTGGAGTTAAAGATACGCAGTATTTT
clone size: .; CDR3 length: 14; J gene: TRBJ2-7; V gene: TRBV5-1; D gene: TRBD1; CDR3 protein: CASTRDSYSYEQYF; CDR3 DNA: TGCGCCAGCACCCGGGACAGCTACTCCTACGAGCAGTACTTC
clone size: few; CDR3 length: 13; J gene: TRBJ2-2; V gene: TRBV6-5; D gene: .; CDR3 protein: CASGRRRTGELFF; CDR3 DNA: TGTGCCAGCGGGCGGAGGCGCACCGGGGAGCTGTTTTTT
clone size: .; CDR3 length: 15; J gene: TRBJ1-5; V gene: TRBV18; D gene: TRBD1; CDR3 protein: CASSPTRDSNQPQHF; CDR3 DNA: TGTGCCAGCTCACCTACCCGGGACAGTAATCAGCCCCAGCATTTT
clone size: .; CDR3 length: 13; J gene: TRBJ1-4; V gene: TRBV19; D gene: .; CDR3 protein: CASSIQGNEKLFF; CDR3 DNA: TGTGCCAGTAGTATCCAGGGCAATGAAAAACTGTTTTTT
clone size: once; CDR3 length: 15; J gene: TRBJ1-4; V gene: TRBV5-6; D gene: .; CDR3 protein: CASSYSTGYNEKLFF; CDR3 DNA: TGTGCCAGCAGCTACTCGACGGGTTATAATGAAAAACTGTTTTTT
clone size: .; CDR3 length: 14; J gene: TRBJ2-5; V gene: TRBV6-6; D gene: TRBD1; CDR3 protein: CASSWTGRGETQYF; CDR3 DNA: TGTGCCAGCAGCTGGACAGGGCGAGGAGAGACCCAGTACTTC
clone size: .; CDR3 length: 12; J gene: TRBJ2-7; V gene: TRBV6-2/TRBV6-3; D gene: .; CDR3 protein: CASSYSGGEQYF; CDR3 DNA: TGTGCCAGCAGTTACTCGGGGGGCGAGCAGTACTTC
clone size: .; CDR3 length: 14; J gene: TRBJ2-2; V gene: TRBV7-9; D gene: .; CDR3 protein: CASSLSGDAGELFF; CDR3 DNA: TGTGCCAGCAGCTTATCAGGGGACGCCGGGGAGCTGTTTTTT
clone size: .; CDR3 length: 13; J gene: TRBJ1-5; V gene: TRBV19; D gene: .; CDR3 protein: CASSWSGNQPQHF; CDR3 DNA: TGTGCCAGTAGTTGGTCGGGCAATCAGCCCCAGCATTTT
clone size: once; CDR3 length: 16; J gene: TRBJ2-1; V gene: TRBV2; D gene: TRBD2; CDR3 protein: CASSIGTGGTYNEQFF; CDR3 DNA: TGTGCCAGCAGCATTGGGACGGGAGGTACCTACAATGAGCAGTTCTTC
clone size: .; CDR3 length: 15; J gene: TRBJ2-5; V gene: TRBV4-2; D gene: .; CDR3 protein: CASNQDFTRQETQYF; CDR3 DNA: TGTGCCAGCAACCAAGATTTCACTAGGCAAGAGACCCAGTACTTC
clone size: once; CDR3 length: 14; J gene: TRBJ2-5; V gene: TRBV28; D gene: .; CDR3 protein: CASGEGGAQGPQYF; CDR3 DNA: TGTGCCAGCGGAGAGGGGGGGGCCCAAGGGCCCCAGTACTTC
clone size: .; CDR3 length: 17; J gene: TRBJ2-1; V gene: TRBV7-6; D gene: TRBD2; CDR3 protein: CASSGLAGGGVYNEQFF; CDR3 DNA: TGTGCCAGCAGCGGGCTAGCGGGAGGTGGGGTTTACAATGAGCAGTTCTTC
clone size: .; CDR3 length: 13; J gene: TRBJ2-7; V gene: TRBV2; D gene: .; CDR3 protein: CASSVVDSYEQYF; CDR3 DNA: TGTGCCAGCAGTGTAGTTGACTCCTACGAGCAGTACTTC
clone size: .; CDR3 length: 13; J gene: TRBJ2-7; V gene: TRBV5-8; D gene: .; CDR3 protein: CASALTPSYEQYF; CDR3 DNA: TGTGCCAGCGCACTCACTCCGTCCTACGAGCAGTACTTC
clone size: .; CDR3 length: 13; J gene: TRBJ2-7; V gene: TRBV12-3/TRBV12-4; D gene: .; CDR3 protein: CASSFGNSYEQYF; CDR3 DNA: TGTGCCAGCAGCTTCGGGAACTCCTACGAGCAGTACTTC
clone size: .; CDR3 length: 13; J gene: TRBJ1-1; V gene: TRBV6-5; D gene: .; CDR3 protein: CASQVEKNTEAFF; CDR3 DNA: TGTGCCAGCCAAGTAGAGAAGAACACTGAAGCTTTCTTT
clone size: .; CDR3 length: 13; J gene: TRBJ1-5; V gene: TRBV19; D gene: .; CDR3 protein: CASRPYYLGPQHF; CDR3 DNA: TGTGCCAGTAGACCCTACTACCTCGGGCCCCAGCATTTT
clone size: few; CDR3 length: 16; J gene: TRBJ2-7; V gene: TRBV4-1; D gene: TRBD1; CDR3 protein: CASSQVSGTDSYEQYF; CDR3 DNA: TGCGCCAGCAGCCAGGTCTCCGGGACAGACTCCTACGAGCAGTACTTC
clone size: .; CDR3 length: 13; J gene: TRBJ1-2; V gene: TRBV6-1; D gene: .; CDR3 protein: CASSEVRSGGYTF; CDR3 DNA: TGTGCCAGCAGTGAAGTGAGGAGCGGAGGCTACACCTTC
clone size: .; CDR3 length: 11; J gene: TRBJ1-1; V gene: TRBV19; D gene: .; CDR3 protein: CASRRATEAFF; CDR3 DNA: TGTGCCAGTAGGCGGGCCACTGAAGCTTTCTTT
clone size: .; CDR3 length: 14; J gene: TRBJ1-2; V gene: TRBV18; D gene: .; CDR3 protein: CASSGDISNYGYTF; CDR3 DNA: TGTGCCAGCTCAGGGGACATAAGTAACTATGGCTACACCTTC
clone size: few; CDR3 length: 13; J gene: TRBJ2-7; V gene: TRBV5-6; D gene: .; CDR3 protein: CASNRQTTYEQYF; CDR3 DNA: TGTGCCAGCAACCGACAGACCACCTACGAGCAGTACTTC
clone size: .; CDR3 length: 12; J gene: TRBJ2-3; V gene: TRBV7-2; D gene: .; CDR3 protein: CASSSIRGTQYF; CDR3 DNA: TGTGCCAGCAGCTCGATTCGGGGTACGCAGTATTTT
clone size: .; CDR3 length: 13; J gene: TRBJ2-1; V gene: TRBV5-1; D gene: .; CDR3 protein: CASSQPPVSEQFF; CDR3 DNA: TGCGCCAGCAGCCAACCTCCGGTTAGTGAGCAGTTCTTC
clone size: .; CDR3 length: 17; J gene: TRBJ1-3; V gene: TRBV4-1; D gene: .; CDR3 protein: CASSPRARGQGPSTIYF; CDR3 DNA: TGCGCCAGCAGCCCCCGGGCCAGGGGTCAAGGCCCAAGCACCATATATTTT